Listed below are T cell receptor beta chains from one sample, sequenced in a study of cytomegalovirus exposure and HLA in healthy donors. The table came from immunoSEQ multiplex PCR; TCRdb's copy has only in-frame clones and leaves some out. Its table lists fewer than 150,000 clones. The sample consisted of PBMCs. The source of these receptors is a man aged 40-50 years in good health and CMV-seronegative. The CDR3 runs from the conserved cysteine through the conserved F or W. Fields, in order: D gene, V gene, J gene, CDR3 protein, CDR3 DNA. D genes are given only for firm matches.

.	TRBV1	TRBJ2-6	CTSSQEGLSGANVLTF	TGCACCAGCAGCCAAGAAGGACTCTCTGGGGCCAACGTCCTGACTTTC
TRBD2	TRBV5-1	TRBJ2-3	CASSFAGGTDTQYF	TGCGCCAGCAGCTTCGCGGGGGGCACAGATACGCAGTATTTT
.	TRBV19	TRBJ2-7	CASSIEEGSYEQYF	TGTGCCAGTAGTATAGAGGAGGGATCCTACGAGCAGTACTTC
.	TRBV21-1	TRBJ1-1	CASSRTGVAPTEAFF	TGTGCCAGCAGCAGAACAGGGGTAGCACCCACTGAAGCTTTCTTT
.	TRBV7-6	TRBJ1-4	CASSVGEKLFF	TGTGCCAGCAGCGTCGGTGAAAAACTGTTTTTT
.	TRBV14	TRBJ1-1	CASSQVNRVEAFF	TGTGCCAGCAGCCAGGTTAACAGGGTTGAAGCTTTCTTT
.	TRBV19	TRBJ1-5	CASSARAGANSRSIQPQHF	TGTGCCAGTAGTGCGCGGGCAGGGGCGAACTCCAGGAGCATTCAGCCCCAGCATTTT
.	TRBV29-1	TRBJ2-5	CSVVGLFKRQETQYF	TGCAGCGTGGTGGGACTTTTTAAGCGCCAGGAGACCCAGTACTTC
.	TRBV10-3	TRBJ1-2	CAISEGANYGYTF	TGTGCCATCAGTGAAGGGGCTAACTATGGCTACACCTTC
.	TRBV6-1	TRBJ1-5	CASSEGGTDRQPQHF	TGTGCCAGCAGTGAAGGCGGGACGGATCGTCAGCCCCAGCATTTT
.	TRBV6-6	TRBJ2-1	CASSSRGYNEQFF	TGTGCCAGCAGTTCCCGCGGCTACAATGAGCAGTTCTTC
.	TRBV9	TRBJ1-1	CASSVSGSWGARSEAFF	TGTGCCAGCAGCGTATCCGGTAGTTGGGGAGCACGGTCTGAAGCTTTCTTT
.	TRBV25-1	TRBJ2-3	CASSVATDTQYF	TGTGCCAGCAGCGTGGCCACAGATACGCAGTATTTT
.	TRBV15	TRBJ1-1	CATSRDPGGAFNTEAFF	TGTGCCACCAGCAGAGATCCCGGGGGGGCCTTTAACACTGAAGCTTTCTTT
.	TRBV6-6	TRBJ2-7	CATTRGNSYEQYF	TGTGCCACTACTAGAGGAAATTCCTACGAGCAGTACTTC
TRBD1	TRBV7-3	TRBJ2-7	CASSPRQGAREEQYF	TGTGCCAGCAGCCCGCGACAGGGGGCACGAGAAGAGCAGTACTTC
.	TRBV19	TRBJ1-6	CASSQVNSPLHF	TGTGCCAGTAGTCAGGTTAATTCACCCCTCCACTTT
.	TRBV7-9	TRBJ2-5	CASSRRGGLIETQYF	TGTGCCAGCAGCCGGAGGGGGGGCCTCATCGAGACCCAGTACTTC
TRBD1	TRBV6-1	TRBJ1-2	CASSGTGIYGYTF	TGTGCCAGCAGTGGGACAGGGATCTATGGCTACACCTTC
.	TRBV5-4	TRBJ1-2	CASRVGQSYGYTF	TGTGCCAGCAGGGTCGGACAGTCCTATGGCTACACCTTC
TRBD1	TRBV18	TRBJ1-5	CASSQGAQNQPQHF	TGTGCCAGCTCACAGGGGGCACAGAATCAGCCCCAGCATTTT
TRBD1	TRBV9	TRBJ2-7	CASSVGTVPYEQYF	TGTGCCAGCAGCGTCGGGACAGTTCCCTACGAGCAGTACTTC
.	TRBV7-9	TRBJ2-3	CASSSLSGGLSDTQYF	TGTGCCAGCAGCTCGCTTTCCGGGGGGCTCTCAGATACGCAGTATTTT
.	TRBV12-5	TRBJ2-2	CASGPPSGMGTGELFF	TGTGCTAGTGGTCCCCCAAGCGGCATGGGCACCGGGGAGCTGTTTTTT
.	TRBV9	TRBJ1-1	CASSPQVTTNTEAFF	TGTGCCAGCAGCCCACAGGTTACCACGAACACTGAAGCTTTCTTT
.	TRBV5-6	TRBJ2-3	CASGGRGYPDTQYF	TGTGCCAGCGGGGGGCGGGGGTATCCAGATACGCAGTATTTT
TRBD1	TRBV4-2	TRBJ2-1	CASSQEPDRGSNEQFF	TGTGCCAGCAGCCAAGAGCCGGACAGGGGGTCCAATGAGCAGTTCTTC
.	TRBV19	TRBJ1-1	CASSLRARDTEAFF	TGTGCCAGTAGTCTGCGGGCGCGAGACACTGAAGCTTTCTTT
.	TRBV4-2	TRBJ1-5	CASSQEVRGYSNQPQHF	TGTGCCAGCAGCCAAGAGGTACGGGGGTATAGCAATCAGCCCCAGCATTTT
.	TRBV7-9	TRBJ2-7	CASSLTRSEQYF	TGTGCCAGCAGCTTAACCCGGAGTGAGCAGTACTTC
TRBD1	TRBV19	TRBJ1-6	CASSTPGQFFYNSPLHF	TGTGCCAGTAGTACTCCGGGACAGTTTTTCTATAATTCACCCCTCCACTTT
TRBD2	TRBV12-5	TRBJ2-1	CASGLVRLAGGFNEQFF	TGTGCTAGTGGTTTGGTACGTTTGGCGGGGGGGTTCAATGAGCAGTTCTTC
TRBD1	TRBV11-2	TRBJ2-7	CASSGAYSWTGGPYEQYF	TGTGCCAGCAGCGGCGCATACTCCTGGACAGGAGGCCCGTACGAGCAGTACTTC
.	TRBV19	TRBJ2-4	CASSIAGPKNIQYF	TGTGCCAGTAGTATAGCCGGTCCAAAGAACATTCAGTACTTC
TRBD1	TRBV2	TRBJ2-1	CASTGTGGSNEQFF	TGTGCCAGCACCGGGACAGGGGGTTCGAATGAGCAGTTCTTC
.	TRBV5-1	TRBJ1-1	CASSLAYELGGGAFF	TGCGCCAGCAGCTTGGCCTACGAGTTGGGGGGGGGAGCTTTCTTT
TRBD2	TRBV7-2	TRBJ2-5	CASSLSLGGETQYF	TGTGCCAGCAGCCTTAGTCTCGGGGGGGAGACCCAGTACTTC